The rows below give T cell receptor beta chains drawn from one sample of a study of T cell changes during pregnancy in multiple sclerosis. Sequencing was performed with immunoSEQ multiplex PCR; in TCRdb, only in-frame clones are kept and a portion is missing. The sample has approximately 44,000 clones, about 90% seen once. The sequences come from CD4+ T cells from peripheral blood mononuclear cells, collected before pregnancy. These receptors all stem from a female donor with multiple sclerosis, enrolled in a pregnancy study. CDR3s include the opening cysteine and the closing phenylalanine or tryptophan. The order of the fields is V gene, D gene, clone size, J gene, CDR3 DNA, CDR3 protein. The D gene is left open where the match is weak. Size values are once, few and many counts, or a class for expanded clones, and some rows have none.

V gene: TRBV4-2
D gene: .
clone size: once
J gene: TRBJ1-2
CDR3 DNA: TGTGCCAGCAGCCAAGTAGCACAAATCTATGGCTACACCTTC
CDR3 protein: CASSQVAQIYGYTF

V gene: TRBV5-1
D gene: TRBD1
clone size: .
J gene: TRBJ2-5
CDR3 DNA: TGCGCCAGCAGCTTGGGTGGGACAGGGAAAGAGACCCAGTACTTC
CDR3 protein: CASSLGGTGKETQYF

V gene: TRBV27
D gene: TRBD1
clone size: .
J gene: TRBJ1-6
CDR3 DNA: TGTGCCAGCAGTCCTTGGACAGGGAGAGGGGATTCACCCCTCCACTTT
CDR3 protein: CASSPWTGRGDSPLHF

V gene: TRBV7-8
D gene: TRBD1
clone size: .
J gene: TRBJ2-3
CDR3 DNA: TGTGCCAGCACCCTTCTTAGCCAGGGACAGGGATCAGATACGCAGTATTTT
CDR3 protein: CASTLLSQGQGSDTQYF

V gene: TRBV19
D gene: TRBD2
clone size: .
J gene: TRBJ2-7
CDR3 DNA: TGTGCCAGTAGTATACAGCCTAGCGGGACAAGCTACGAGCAGTACTTC
CDR3 protein: CASSIQPSGTSYEQYF

V gene: TRBV6-4
D gene: .
clone size: .
J gene: TRBJ2-7
CDR3 DNA: TGTGCCAGCAAGTCCCTTCCGGTGTACTACGAGCAGTACTTC
CDR3 protein: CASKSLPVYYEQYF

V gene: TRBV7-6
D gene: .
clone size: .
J gene: TRBJ1-6
CDR3 DNA: TGTGCCAGCAGCGCAGGGGATAATTCACCCCTCCACTTT
CDR3 protein: CASSAGDNSPLHF

V gene: TRBV9
D gene: .
clone size: .
J gene: TRBJ1-3
CDR3 DNA: TGTGCCAGCAGCGTAGGTATCAGGAATGCTGGAAACACCATATATTTT
CDR3 protein: CASSVGIRNAGNTIYF

V gene: TRBV4-1
D gene: TRBD1
clone size: .
J gene: TRBJ1-4
CDR3 DNA: TGCGCCAGCAGCCGTCCCGGGACAGGTACCCCATCGTGGGAACTGTTTTTT
CDR3 protein: CASSRPGTGTPSWELFF

V gene: TRBV5-1
D gene: TRBD1
clone size: .
J gene: TRBJ1-1
CDR3 DNA: TGCGCCAGCAGCCTGACAGGGGGTGACACTGAAGCTTTCTTT
CDR3 protein: CASSLTGGDTEAFF

V gene: TRBV21-1
D gene: .
clone size: .
J gene: TRBJ1-2
CDR3 DNA: TGTGCCAGCAGCCCCCCGTTGAGTCTCTATGGCTACACCTTC
CDR3 protein: CASSPPLSLYGYTF

V gene: TRBV10-3
D gene: TRBD1
clone size: .
J gene: TRBJ2-7
CDR3 DNA: TGTGCCATCGGACAGGGGGAGCGCTACGAGCAGTACTTC
CDR3 protein: CAIGQGERYEQYF

V gene: TRBV30
D gene: .
clone size: .
J gene: TRBJ1-1
CDR3 DNA: TGTGCCCGGGGGGTGACTGAAGCTTTCTTT
CDR3 protein: CARGVTEAFF

V gene: TRBV4-1
D gene: TRBD2
clone size: .
J gene: TRBJ2-5
CDR3 DNA: TGCGCCAGCAGCCAAGATCAACTAGCGGGGGGGAATATAGAGACCCAGTACTTC
CDR3 protein: CASSQDQLAGGNIETQYF

V gene: TRBV11-1
D gene: .
clone size: .
J gene: TRBJ1-1
CDR3 DNA: TGTGCCAGCAGCCACCAACAGGGCCTCTTGAACACTGAAGCTTTCTTT
CDR3 protein: CASSHQQGLLNTEAFF

V gene: TRBV27
D gene: TRBD1
clone size: .
J gene: TRBJ2-1
CDR3 DNA: TGTGCCAGCAGTTGGACGGGACAGTTAGGAAATGAGCAGTTCTTC
CDR3 protein: CASSWTGQLGNEQFF

V gene: TRBV7-2
D gene: .
clone size: .
J gene: TRBJ2-7
CDR3 DNA: TGTGCCAGCAGCTTAGCGACAGGCGAGCAGTACTTC
CDR3 protein: CASSLATGEQYF

V gene: TRBV5-4
D gene: .
clone size: .
J gene: TRBJ1-6
CDR3 DNA: TGTGCCAGCAGCTTGGGATCGGGAATGGGGAGCTCCTATAATTCACCCCTCCACTTT
CDR3 protein: CASSLGSGMGSSYNSPLHF

V gene: TRBV29-1
D gene: TRBD1
clone size: .
J gene: TRBJ2-1
CDR3 DNA: TGCAGCACAACACAGGGGCAAACTATATACAATGAGCAGTTCTTC
CDR3 protein: CSTTQGQTIYNEQFF

V gene: TRBV4-3
D gene: .
clone size: .
J gene: TRBJ2-7
CDR3 DNA: TGCGCCAGCAGCCAAGATTATAACAGGGACCACGAGCAGTACTTC
CDR3 protein: CASSQDYNRDHEQYF

V gene: TRBV6-5
D gene: .
clone size: .
J gene: TRBJ1-4
CDR3 DNA: TGTGCCAGCAGTTACTCGGGGGCGGGGGAAAGAAAACTGTTTTTT
CDR3 protein: CASSYSGAGERKLFF

V gene: TRBV9
D gene: .
clone size: .
J gene: TRBJ2-1
CDR3 DNA: TGTGCCAGCAGCGTTTCAGTTGGCAATGAGCAGTTCTTC
CDR3 protein: CASSVSVGNEQFF

V gene: TRBV7-9
D gene: TRBD1
clone size: .
J gene: TRBJ1-2
CDR3 DNA: TGTGCCAGCAGCTTGCGACAGGGGGGCGGCTACACCTTC
CDR3 protein: CASSLRQGGGYTF

V gene: TRBV19
D gene: .
clone size: .
J gene: TRBJ1-2
CDR3 DNA: TGTGCCAGTAGTCCTGGGGGGAACTATGGCTACACCTTC
CDR3 protein: CASSPGGNYGYTF

V gene: TRBV7-6
D gene: .
clone size: .
J gene: TRBJ1-1
CDR3 DNA: TGTGCCAGCAGCTTCCTGACAGGAGCCACTGAAGCTTTCTTT
CDR3 protein: CASSFLTGATEAFF

V gene: TRBV4-2
D gene: .
clone size: .
J gene: TRBJ2-7
CDR3 DNA: TGTGCCAGCAGCCAGGAGTTAATCTACGAGCAGTACTTC
CDR3 protein: CASSQELIYEQYF

V gene: TRBV5-6
D gene: TRBD1
clone size: .
J gene: TRBJ2-5
CDR3 DNA: TGTGCCAGCAGCTATTTTGACGGACAGGCGGAGACCCAGTACTTC
CDR3 protein: CASSYFDGQAETQYF

V gene: TRBV6-5
D gene: .
clone size: .
J gene: TRBJ1-3
CDR3 DNA: TGTGCCAGCAGTTACTCCGCACAGTCTGGAAACACCATATATTTT
CDR3 protein: CASSYSAQSGNTIYF

V gene: TRBV29-1
D gene: TRBD2
clone size: .
J gene: TRBJ2-7
CDR3 DNA: TGCAGCGCCTTGAGCGGGAATCCCCGCGAGCAGTACTTC
CDR3 protein: CSALSGNPREQYF

V gene: TRBV4-2
D gene: TRBD1
clone size: .
J gene: TRBJ2-7
CDR3 DNA: TGTGCCAGCAGCCAAGTTGGGACAGGGGGCCCGAGCTCCTACGAGCAGTACTTC
CDR3 protein: CASSQVGTGGPSSYEQYF

V gene: TRBV7-8
D gene: .
clone size: .
J gene: TRBJ1-1
CDR3 DNA: TGTGCCAGCAGCTTAATGGCTACAGGGAGTTGGAACACTGAAGCTTTCTTT
CDR3 protein: CASSLMATGSWNTEAFF

V gene: TRBV27
D gene: .
clone size: .
J gene: TRBJ1-6
CDR3 DNA: TGTGCCAGCAGTTTAATAAGGGGCGCATCCTATAATTCACCCCTCCACTTT
CDR3 protein: CASSLIRGASYNSPLHF

V gene: TRBV19
D gene: TRBD2
clone size: .
J gene: TRBJ2-7
CDR3 DNA: TGTGCCAGTAGTATCGGACTAGCGGGGGCCCCCTACGAGCAGTACTTC
CDR3 protein: CASSIGLAGAPYEQYF

V gene: TRBV4-1
D gene: .
clone size: .
J gene: TRBJ1-1
CDR3 DNA: TGCGCCAGCAGCCAAGATATGGGTAAGGGGAGGGGAAGTGAAGCTTTCTTT
CDR3 protein: CASSQDMGKGRGSEAFF

V gene: TRBV5-6
D gene: .
clone size: .
J gene: TRBJ2-5
CDR3 DNA: TGTGCCAGCAGCTTGGGGGCGGGGCACGTGGGAGAGACCCAGTACTTC
CDR3 protein: CASSLGAGHVGETQYF

V gene: TRBV13
D gene: TRBD1
clone size: .
J gene: TRBJ1-5
CDR3 DNA: TGTGCCAGCAGCTTAGGCCGACAGGGGAAGAATCAGCCCCAGCATTTT
CDR3 protein: CASSLGRQGKNQPQHF

V gene: TRBV15
D gene: TRBD1
clone size: .
J gene: TRBJ2-7
CDR3 DNA: TGTGCCACCAGCAGACCAAGGACAGGCTCCTACGAGCAGTACTTC
CDR3 protein: CATSRPRTGSYEQYF

V gene: TRBV29-1
D gene: .
clone size: .
J gene: TRBJ2-5
CDR3 DNA: TGCAGCGTTGCAACAGGGACAGAGACCCAGTACTTC
CDR3 protein: CSVATGTETQYF

V gene: TRBV4-3
D gene: TRBD1
clone size: .
J gene: TRBJ1-5
CDR3 DNA: TGCGCCAGCAGCCAGGGGACAGGGGAGAGCAATCAGCCCCAGCATTTT
CDR3 protein: CASSQGTGESNQPQHF

V gene: TRBV25-1
D gene: .
clone size: .
J gene: TRBJ1-6
CDR3 DNA: TGTGCCAGCAGTGTTAGCTCCTATAATTCACCCCTCCACTTT
CDR3 protein: CASSVSSYNSPLHF

V gene: TRBV18
D gene: TRBD1
clone size: .
J gene: TRBJ1-2
CDR3 DNA: TGTGCCAGCTCACGGGGGACAGAGAACTATGGCTACACCTTC
CDR3 protein: CASSRGTENYGYTF

V gene: TRBV6-6
D gene: .
clone size: .
J gene: TRBJ1-5
CDR3 DNA: TGTGCCAGCAGTCGGACTGACGCGCCTCATCAGCCCCAGCATTTT
CDR3 protein: CASSRTDAPHQPQHF

V gene: TRBV5-4
D gene: TRBD2
clone size: .
J gene: TRBJ2-7
CDR3 DNA: TGTGCCAGCAGCCCCACTAGCGGGGGCTCCTACGAGCAGTACTTC
CDR3 protein: CASSPTSGGSYEQYF

V gene: TRBV7-9
D gene: .
clone size: .
J gene: TRBJ2-7
CDR3 DNA: TGTGCCAGCAGCCGTCCGGGACTCCTATACGAGCAGTACTTC
CDR3 protein: CASSRPGLLYEQYF

V gene: TRBV19
D gene: TRBD1
clone size: .
J gene: TRBJ1-5
CDR3 DNA: TGTGCCAGTAGTATCCCGGACAGGGCCCGCATAAGCAATCAGCCCCAGCATTTT
CDR3 protein: CASSIPDRARISNQPQHF

V gene: TRBV2
D gene: TRBD1
clone size: .
J gene: TRBJ1-5
CDR3 DNA: TGTGCCAGCAGTCAAGAGACAGGGCGAGCGGGTCAGCCCCAGCATTTT
CDR3 protein: CASSQETGRAGQPQHF

V gene: TRBV7-3
D gene: TRBD1
clone size: .
J gene: TRBJ1-3
CDR3 DNA: TGTGCCAGCAGCCAGACAGGGGGCGCGAGTGGAAACACCATATATTTT
CDR3 protein: CASSQTGGASGNTIYF

V gene: TRBV15
D gene: .
clone size: .
J gene: TRBJ1-1
CDR3 DNA: TGTGCCACCAGCAGAGACCTCGGAGTCATGAACACTGAAGCTTTCTTT
CDR3 protein: CATSRDLGVMNTEAFF

V gene: TRBV29-1
D gene: TRBD1
clone size: .
J gene: TRBJ2-7
CDR3 DNA: TGCAGCGTTGCCGGGACAGGGTATAGCGAGCAGTACTTC
CDR3 protein: CSVAGTGYSEQYF

V gene: TRBV29-1
D gene: .
clone size: .
J gene: TRBJ1-5
CDR3 DNA: TGCAGCGTTGAAGATCGGGGGTCCCAGCATTTT
CDR3 protein: CSVEDRGSQHF

V gene: TRBV6-5
D gene: TRBD1
clone size: .
J gene: TRBJ2-7
CDR3 DNA: TGTGCCAGCAGTTACTATCTGGACAGGGGCTACGAGCAGTACTTC
CDR3 protein: CASSYYLDRGYEQYF

V gene: TRBV29-1
D gene: TRBD1
clone size: .
J gene: TRBJ1-1
CDR3 DNA: TGCAGCGTCACCCCCGGGACAGGGATGAACACTGAAGCTTTCTTT
CDR3 protein: CSVTPGTGMNTEAFF